One and the same sample provided the 9 T cell receptor beta chains below, sequenced in a study of shared clonotypes between healthy human individuals. Naive CD8 cells, CD45RO-negative and positively selected for CCR7, excluded terminally differentiated effector memory CD45RA+ cells. The repertoire was sequenced with immunoSEQ multiplex PCR; TCRdb's copy has only in-frame clones and lacks some. The table includes about 580,000 clones, 95% to 98% detected once. The specimen sequenced was naive CD8+ T cells sorted from blood. Receptors were obtained from a man in his thirties or forties in good health.

The gene calls are TRBV4-3 and TRBJ2-3, with D possibly TRBD2 on 6 matching bases. Germline V gene data show CDR1 as LGHNA and CDR2 as YSLEER. The CDR3 length is 16 residues. With 0 bases removed from V and 6 bases from J, the gap between germline ends came to 16 bases. CDR3 region: CASSQDYRRVLDTQYF. CDR3 in DNA: TGCGCCAGCAGCCAAGATTACAGGAGGGTCCTTGATACGCAGTATTTT.

This chain uses TRBV7-6 with TRBJ2-5; D gene unclear. The V gene's germline CDR1 is SGHVS and CDR2 FNYEAQ. V was trimmed by 1 base and J by 5 bases, leaving 11 bases between them. The CDR3 contains 14 residues. The CDR3: CASSLVLVSETQYF. DNA of the CDR3: TGTGCCAGCAGCTTAGTCTTGGTGAGCGAGACCCAGTACTTC.

On this clone: The germline gene is not matched at one end of the junction; a read error may be the cause. The CDR3 bases are TGTGCCAGCAGCCCGGGACCCATTTTT. Translating gives CASSPGPIF. This sequence joins TRBV2 and TRBJ1-4; possible D gene TRBD1, 5 bases. The CDR3 is 9 amino acids. The V gene's germline CDR1 is SNHLY and CDR2 FYNNEI.

The chain couples TRBV7-2 to TRBJ2-7, with D tentatively TRBD1 (6 bases). V lost 5 bases to trimming and J lost 3 bases, with 14 bases between them. Germline V lookup: CDR1 SGHTA, CDR2 FQGNSA. This CDR3 has 14 amino acids. CDR3 bases: TGTGCCAGCAGCAATACAGGGTTGAACTACGAGCAGTACTTC. It encodes CASSNTGLNYEQYF.

The chain's CDR3 is CASSLAHSGRVEQFF. CDR3 sequence (DNA): TGTGCCAGCAGCTTAGCACACTCCGGTCGTGTTGAGCAGTTCTTC. The chain is built from TRBV11-2 and TRBJ2-1; D unresolved. The length of the CDR3 is 15 residues. V shed 1 base and J shed 9 bases, with 16 bases lying between them. Looked up from germline, CDR1 is SGHAT and CDR2 is FQNNGV. Using reference TRBV11-2 and TRBJ2-1 for the parts outside the CDR3, the full variable domain is EAGVAQSPRYKIIEKRQSVAFWCNPISGHATLYWYQQILGQGPKLLIQFQNNGVVDDSQLPKDRFSAERLKGVDSTLKIQPAKLEDSAVYLCASSLAHSGRVEQFFGPGTRLTVL.

The chain employs TRBV10-2 and TRBJ2-1; tentative D call: TRBD2 (5 bases). The CDR3 covers 13 residues. CDR1 and CDR2 from the germline V gene are WSHSY and SAAADI. Trimming stripped 5 bases from V and 7 bases from J, with 12 bases between. The CDR3 region has the DNA TGCGCCAGCAGTCCGGACTCAGCGAATGAGCAGTTCTTC. As protein: CASSPDSANEQFF.

V gene TRBV27 combines with J gene TRBJ2-1, with unresolved D. Germline V gene sequence: CDR1 MNHEY, CDR2 SMNVEV (reference sequence). Trimming shortened V by 8 bases and J by 6 bases, and 20 bases separated the two germline ends. The CDR3 contains 15 residues. The chain's CDR3 is CASQHRNTAGNEQFF. The CDR3 DNA is TGTGCCAGCCAACACCGGAACACCGCCGGCAATGAGCAGTTCTTC.

CDR3 in DNA: TGTGCCAGCAAGGGACTGCAGCAAGAGACCCAGTACTTC. It translates to CASKGLQQETQYF. This chain joins TRBV25-1 and TRBJ2-5; D might be TRBD2 (6 bases). The germline V and J ends were trimmed by 7 bases and 2 bases, with 11 bases remaining between them. CDR3 length: 13 amino acids. In germline, CDR1 is MGHDK, CDR2 SYGVNS.

This chain uses TRBV4-1 with TRBJ2-7, with D unclear. Trimming took off 4 bases at V and 3 bases at J, with 10 bases between the two ends. The germline V gene has CDR1 MGHRA and CDR2 YSYEKL. The CDR3 totals 13 residues. In DNA form, the CDR3 reads TGCGCCAGCAGCCTGTCTATTGACTACGAGCAGTACTTC. Its protein is CASSLSIDYEQYF.